These 16 T cell receptor beta chains were all obtained from the same sample, sequenced in a study. Generated by immunoSEQ multiplex PCR, the TCRdb table keeps only in-frame clones and is missing some. Among approximately 53,000 clones listed, 85% to 95% were seen once. Input material: PBMCs. The receptor set was obtained from a man in his forties with rheumatoid arthritis.

Here the CDR3 reads CASSFDRSSGNTIYF. DNA of the CDR3: TGCGCCAGCAGCTTTGACAGGAGCTCTGGAAACACCATATATTTT. The chain combines TRBV5-1 with TRBJ1-3, with D maybe TRBD1 (6 bases). Germline-derived CDR1 and CDR2 are SGHRS and YFSETQ. V lost 2 bases and J 0 bases, leaving 9 bases between the germline ends. The CDR3 is 15 residues long.

CDR3 sequence: CASRPPGGSQHEQYF. CDR3 bases: TGTGCCAGCAGGCCCCCAGGAGGGAGTCAGCACGAGCAGTACTTC. The rearrangement links TRBV6-6 to TRBJ2-7, with D perhaps TRBD2 (6 bases). From germline, CDR1 is MNHNY and CDR2 SVGAGI (reference sequence). Between the trimmed V and J ends, which lost 6 bases and 5 bases, there was a span of 20 bases. CDR3 size: 15 residues.

With respect to this clone: The identical CDR3 is also encoded by other nucleotide sequences in the sample. The genes are TRBV7-3 and TRBJ1-2; 7 bases align to TRBD1. CDR3 length: 13 residues. J was trimmed by 3 bases and V by 4 bases; bases with no gene match: 2. The germline CDR1 and CDR2 sequences are SGHTA and FQGTGA. The CDR3 nucleotides read TGTGCCAGCAGCTCGGGGACAGACTATGGCTACACCTTC. The encoded protein is CASSSGTDYGYTF.

This clone has a handful of counts. At one end, the junction sequence differs from germline, possibly due to a read error. This chain links TRBV6-6 with TRBJ1-1; D is perhaps TRBD1 (5 bases). CDR3 size: 14 residues. The germline CDR1 and CDR2 sequences are MNHNY and SVGAGI (reference sequence). The chain's CDR3 is CASTYGGGNTEAFF. CDR3 nucleotide sequence: TGTGCCAGCACTTACGGGGGGGGGAACACTGAAGCTTTCTTT.

The V gene is TRBV18, the J gene TRBJ1-1, with D tentatively TRBD1 (6 bases). V gave up 4 bases and J gave up 6 bases, with 18 bases separating them. This CDR3 is 15 amino acids long. Germline CDR1 reads KGHSH; CDR2 reads LQKENI. The CDR3 region is CASSLSGAGAAEAFF. The CDR3 DNA sequence: TGTGCCAGCTCACTTTCAGGGGCTGGGGCCGCTGAAGCTTTCTTT. Supplemented by reference TRBV18 and TRBJ1-1, the full variable domain reads NAGVMQNPRHLVRRRGQEARLRCSPMKGHSHVYWYRQLPEEGLKFMVYLQKENIIDESGMPKERFSAEFPKEGPSILRIQQVVRGDSAAYFCASSLSGAGAAEAFFGQGTRLTVV.

The V and J genes are TRBV6-5 and TRBJ2-7, with no clear D. The germline CDR1 and CDR2 sequences are MNHEY and SVGAGI. The CDR3 runs 13 residues. V was shortened by 2 bases and J by 2 bases, with 7 bases between the two germline ends. The CDR3 bases are TGTGCCAGCAGTTACGGATATCCCTACGAGCAGTACTTC. This sequence encodes CASSYGYPYEQYF.

This clone was counted once. This chain joins TRBV21-1 and TRBJ2-5; TRBD2 is the table's D call, not checked against the DNA. TRBV21-1 is a recognized pseudogene. The CDR3 is made up of 15 amino acids. The CDR3 is CARTTSGRCEETQYF. In nucleotides, the CDR3 is TGTGCCAGAACTACTAGCGGGAGGTGTGAAGAGACCCAGTACTTC.

The chain carries TRBV18 and TRBJ2-2; 8 bases map to TRBD1. CDR3 size: 14 residues. Trimming removed 3 bases from V and 6 bases from J; junction bases left unmatched: 3. Germline V CDR1 and CDR2: KGHSH, LQKENI. The CDR3 sequence: CASSPGQGAGELFF. The CDR3 DNA follows: TGTGCCAGCTCACCTGGACAGGGCGCCGGGGAGCTGTTTTTT.

This rearrangement joins TRBV27 to TRBJ2-7, with 8 nucleotides matching TRBD1. J gave up 4 bases and V 3 bases, and 8 bases lay outside the gene matches. CDR3 length: 15 amino acids. Germline V gene sequence: CDR1 MNHEY, CDR2 SMNVEV (reference sequence). The CDR3 protein is CASSLTWTGLYEQYF. CDR3 DNA sequence: TGTGCCAGCAGTTTGACTTGGACAGGGTTGTACGAGCAGTACTTC.

The CDR3 DNA follows: TGTGCCACCAGCTTCGGGAGGGGGCGGACAAGCACAGATACGCAGTATTTT. This translates into CATSFGRGRTSTDTQYF. The J gene is TRBJ2-3, the V gene TRBV15; D might be TRBD2 (8 bases). Germline V lookup: CDR1 LNHNV, CDR2 YYDKDF (reference sequence). Trimming took 5 bases from V and 0 from J, leaving 18 bases between them. This CDR3 has 17 amino acids.

V and J are TRBV5-5 and TRBJ1-2; D is possibly TRBD1 (5 bases). V lost 0 bases to trimming and J lost 4 bases, with 13 bases between them. Germline V gives CDR1 SGHKS, CDR2 YYEKEE (reference sequence). The CDR3 totals 15 residues. The CDR3: CASSLGLQGRYGYTF. CDR3 DNA sequence: TGTGCCAGCAGCTTGGGGTTGCAGGGTCGCTATGGCTACACCTTC.

J is TRBJ2-7 and V is TRBV12-3 or TRBV12-4; no clear D gene. This CDR3 region has 12 residues. V was clipped by 3 bases and J by 4 bases, with 7 bases between them. The chain's CDR3 is CASSFARYEQYF. CDR3 sequence (DNA): TGTGCCAGCAGTTTTGCGCGATACGAGCAGTACTTC.

The chain combines TRBV4-2 with TRBJ2-2, with D tentatively TRBD2 (6 bases). Germline CDR1 is LGHNA and CDR2 is YNFKEQ. The CDR3 consists of 15 residues. The V gene lost 0 bases and the J gene lost 5 bases, with 10 bases spanning the gap. The CDR3 nucleotides read TGTGCCAGCAGCCAAGATACGGGAGTTACCGGGGAGCTGTTTTTT. Its translation is CASSQDTGVTGELFF.

The chain is built from TRBV11-2 and TRBJ2-3, with 9 nucleotides matching TRBD2. The CDR3 length is 16 residues. CDR1 is SGHAT and CDR2 is FQNNGV in the germline V gene. V shed 4 bases, J shed 0 bases, and the junction held 5 bases outside the gene matches. The CDR3 sequence: CASSYISGGSTDTQYF. The CDR3 nucleotides are TGTGCCAGCAGCTACATTAGCGGGGGTAGCACAGATACGCAGTATTTT.

The V and J genes are TRBV27 and TRBJ1-2, with no clear D. Germline V gene lookup returns CDR1 MNHEY and CDR2 SMNVEV (reference sequence). This CDR3 spans 14 amino acids. Trimming shortened V by 4 bases and J by 4 bases, and 13 bases separated the two germline ends. The CDR3: CASSSPLRSYGYTF. The CDR3 nucleotides read TGTGCCAGCAGTTCCCCTCTACGGTCCTATGGCTACACCTTC.

This rearrangement joins TRBV7-6 to TRBJ1-5, with D perhaps TRBD1 (6 bases). V was pared by 5 bases and J by 4 bases, with 15 bases between. This CDR3 has 15 residues. Germline V gives CDR1 SGHVS, CDR2 FNYEAQ. The CDR3 DNA follows: TGTGCCAGCAGCCCCGGACAGTTTCCAAATCAGCCCCAGCATTTT. This codes for CASSPGQFPNQPQHF.